The rows below give T cell receptor beta chains drawn from one sample of a study of shared clonotypes between healthy human individuals. Only in-frame clones appear in the TCRdb table, and some are missing; sequencing was by immunoSEQ multiplex PCR. The sample has roughly 1 million clones; 78% are singletons. Specimen: memory CD4+ T cells from PBMCs. Source of these receptors: a man younger than 35 in good health. Some clones in this sample may be carry-over from other donors' samples. Both conserved end residues are part of each CDR3. Each record gives: clone size, V gene, CDR3 protein. A clone size is listed for some rows: how often the clone was seen (once, few, many), or a class if it is expanded.

>NA|TRBV27
CASILAGPRTDTQYF
>few|TRBV5-4
CASSGSGTQETQYF
>NA|TRBV7-3
CASSFHGAGNTIYF
>NA|TRBV7-8
CASSLVGTTPGELFF
>once|TRBV30
CAWSRGRIFPSGANVLTF
>NA|TRBV4-2
CASSLGAGATEQYF
>NA|TRBV6-5
CASSYSHPSTDTQYF
>NA|TRBV28
CASRPHIVINEQFF
>NA|TRBV28
CASSLSSGKGSTQYF
>few|TRBV28
CASRLGQLNTEAFF
>NA|TRBV6-1
CASSEGGPHQPQHF
>NA|TRBV29-1
CSVGTFDTQYF
>NA|TRBV6-4
CASGQTGTEGYTF
>NA|TRBV7-8
CASSLTGSSYNEQFF
>once|TRBV10-3
CATGLRLYGYTF
>once|TRBV13
CASKGTNYGYTF
>NA|TRBV30
CARRLAGGVEQYF
>once|TRBV15
CATSRPRAEQYF
>NA|TRBV10-3
CAISGSGGSNYGYTF
>NA|TRBV29-1
CSADGQTNTEAFF
>NA|TRBV27
CASRRRQAYYPYEQYF
>NA|TRBV5-8
CASSLGAGTGAYEQYF
>NA|TRBV5-1
CASGVTQETQYF
>NA|TRBV5-6
CASSRLTGDGKNIQYF
>NA|TRBV7-9
CASSERQGRHEQYF
>once|TRBV19
CASSSSGRAFGEQYF
>NA|TRBV6-1
CASSVQGANYGYTF
>few|TRBV4-1
CASSQDLWAVETQYF
>NA|TRBV5-4
CASSWTGTGLGEQYF
>NA|TRBV2
CASRTGGVDGYTF
>many|TRBV13
CASSLRLAGQETQYF
>NA|TRBV19
CASSVQGAHQPQHF
>many|TRBV18
CASSPEYSGAGGEQYF
>NA|TRBV28
CASSLPSGSGDTQYF
>NA|TRBV6-6
CASSYSSGHYEQYF
>once|TRBV7-9
CASSPRGQGETYEQYF
>NA|TRBV21-1
CASSSQWDGSRYEQYF
>NA|TRBV2
CASNLGRGETQYF
>NA|TRBV5-1
CASSAGQNQPQHF
>NA|TRBV7-8
CASSSGGRGAGITGELFF
>NA|TRBV7-9
CASSSKGPDTQYF